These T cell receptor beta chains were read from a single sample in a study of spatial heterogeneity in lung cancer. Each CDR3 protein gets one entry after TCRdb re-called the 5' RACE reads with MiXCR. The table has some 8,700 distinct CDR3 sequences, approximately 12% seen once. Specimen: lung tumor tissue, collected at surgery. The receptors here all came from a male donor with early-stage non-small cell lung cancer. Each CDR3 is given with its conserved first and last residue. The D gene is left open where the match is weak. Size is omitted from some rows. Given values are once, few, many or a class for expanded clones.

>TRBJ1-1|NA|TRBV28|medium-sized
CASSSWGPGKAFF
TGTGCCAGCAGCTCCTGGGGGCCCGGGAAAGCTTTCTTT
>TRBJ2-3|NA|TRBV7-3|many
CASSFASADTQYF
TGTGCCAGCAGCTTCGCTAGTGCAGATACGCAGTATTTT
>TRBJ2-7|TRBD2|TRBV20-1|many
CSARAGLAGDEQYF
TGCAGTGCTAGAGCAGGACTAGCGGGAGACGAGCAGTACTTC
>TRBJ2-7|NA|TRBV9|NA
CASSLRPNYEQYF
TGTGCCAGCAGCCTTCGACCGAACTACGAGCAGTACTTC
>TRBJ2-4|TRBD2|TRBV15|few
CATSRDLWASGNIQYF
TGTGCCACCAGCAGAGATCTGTGGGCTAGCGGAAACATTCAGTACTTC
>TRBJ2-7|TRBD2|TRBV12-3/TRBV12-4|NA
CASSFLRAGLAGGDNEQYF
TGTGCCAGCAGTTTCTTGCGGGCGGGACTAGCGGGAGGCGACAACGAGCAGTACTTC
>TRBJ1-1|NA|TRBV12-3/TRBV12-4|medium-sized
CASRGGAYTEAFF
TGTGCCAGCAGGGGGGGCGCTTACACTGAAGCTTTCTTT
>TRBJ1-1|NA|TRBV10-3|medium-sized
CAISDVGYTEAFF
TGTGCCATCAGTGATGTAGGGTACACTGAAGCTTTCTTT
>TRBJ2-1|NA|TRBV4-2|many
CASSQSEWGDEQFF
TGTGCCAGCAGCCAAAGTGAGTGGGGGGACGAGCAGTTCTTC
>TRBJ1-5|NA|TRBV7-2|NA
CASSQGSNQPQHF
TGTGCCAGCAGCCAAGGGAGCAATCAGCCCCAGCATTTT
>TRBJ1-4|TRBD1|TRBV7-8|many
CASRRTGNNEKLFF
TGTGCCAGCAGGCGGACAGGGAATAATGAAAAACTGTTTTTT
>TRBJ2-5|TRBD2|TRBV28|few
CASSLLAGGQETQYF
TGTGCCAGCAGTTTACTAGCGGGGGGGCAAGAGACCCAGTACTTC
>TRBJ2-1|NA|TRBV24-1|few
CATRGRGVSYNEQFF
TGTGCCACCAGGGGCCGGGGAGTCTCCTACAATGAGCAGTTCTTC
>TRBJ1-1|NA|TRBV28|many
CASSLNREAFF
TGTGCCAGCAGTTTAAATCGTGAAGCTTTCTTT
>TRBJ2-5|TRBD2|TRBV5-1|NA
CASSSLAGETQYF
TGCGCCAGCAGCTCCCTAGCGGGAGAGACCCAGTACTTC
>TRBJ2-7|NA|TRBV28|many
CASRSDEFPSYEQYF
TGTGCCAGCAGGTCCGATGAGTTTCCCTCCTACGAGCAGTACTTC
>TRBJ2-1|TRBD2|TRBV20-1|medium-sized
CSALTSGRAGVVHEQFF
TGCAGTGCTTTGACTAGCGGGAGGGCCGGTGTTGTCCATGAGCAGTTCTTC
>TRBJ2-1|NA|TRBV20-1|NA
CSAPAESSYNEQFF
TGCAGTGCTCCAGCGGAGAGCTCCTACAATGAGCAGTTCTTC
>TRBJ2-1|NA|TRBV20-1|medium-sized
CSAGERGGGNEQFF
TGCAGTGCCGGAGAGAGGGGAGGAGGCAATGAGCAGTTCTTC
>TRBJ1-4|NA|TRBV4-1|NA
CASSQVNLGWYSGEKLFF
TGCGCCAGCAGCCAAGTAAATCTGGGCTGGTATTCTGGTGAAAAACTGTTTTTT
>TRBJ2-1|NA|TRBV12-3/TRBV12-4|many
CASSFGAGNSYNEQFF
TGTGCCAGCAGTTTTGGTGCGGGAAACTCCTACAATGAGCAGTTCTTC
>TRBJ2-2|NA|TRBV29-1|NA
CSVERGTGELFF
TGCAGCGTTGAGAGGGGCACCGGGGAGCTGTTTTTT
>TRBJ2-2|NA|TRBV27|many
CASSYSPSGTGELFF
TGTGCCAGCAGTTATTCGCCGAGTGGCACCGGGGAGCTGTTTTTT
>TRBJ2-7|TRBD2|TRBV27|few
CASDGSGRSHEQYF
TGTGCCAGCGATGGGAGCGGGAGAAGCCACGAGCAGTACTTC
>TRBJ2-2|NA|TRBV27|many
CASSLTSPSGAGELFF
TGTGCCAGCAGCCTCACTAGCCCGAGTGGCGCCGGGGAGCTGTTTTTT
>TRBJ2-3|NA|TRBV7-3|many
CASSFLSSTDTQYF
TGTGCCAGCAGCTTCCTTAGCAGTACAGATACGCAGTATTTT
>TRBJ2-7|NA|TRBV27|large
CASSLGAPLNEQYF
TGTGCCAGCAGTTTAGGAGCCCCACTAAACGAGCAGTACTTC
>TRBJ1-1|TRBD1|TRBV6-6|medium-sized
CASSYGFRGPHGAFF
TGTGCCAGCAGTTACGGCTTTAGGGGGCCTCACGGGGCTTTCTTT
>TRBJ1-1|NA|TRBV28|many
CASSLGGKAFF
TGTGCCAGCAGTTTGGGCGGGAAAGCTTTCTTT
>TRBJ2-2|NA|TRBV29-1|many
CSVRRDSNTGELFF
TGCAGCGTGAGGAGGGACAGTAACACCGGGGAGCTGTTTTTT
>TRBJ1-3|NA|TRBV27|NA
CASKLSWGAGSGNTIYF
TGTGCCAGCAAACTCTCTTGGGGGGCTGGCTCTGGAAACACCATATATTTT
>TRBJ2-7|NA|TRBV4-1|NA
CASSQGSSDACEQYF
TGCGCCAGCAGCCAAGGATCTTCGGACGCCTGCGAGCAGTACTTC
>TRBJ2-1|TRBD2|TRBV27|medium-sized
CASSQRTSGSMGTYNEQFF
TGTGCCAGCAGTCAACGGACTAGCGGGAGTATGGGAACTTACAATGAGCAGTTCTTC
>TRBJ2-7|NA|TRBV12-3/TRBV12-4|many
CASSSGPEQYF
TGTGCCAGCAGTTCTGGCCCCGAGCAGTACTTC
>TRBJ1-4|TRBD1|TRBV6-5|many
CASSWDSKLEKLFF
TGTGCCAGCAGTTGGGACAGCAAGCTTGAAAAACTGTTTTTT
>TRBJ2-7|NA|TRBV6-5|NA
CASSKRPSYEQYF
TGTGCCAGCAGTAAACGACCCTCCTACGAGCAGTACTTC
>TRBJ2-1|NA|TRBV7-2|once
CASSLGVGEGNEQFF
TGTGCCAGCAGCTTAGGGGTCGGGGAAGGGAATGAGCAGTTCTTC
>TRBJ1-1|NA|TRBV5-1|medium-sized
CASSLVLGNTEAFF
TGCGCCAGCAGCTTGGTGTTGGGAAACACTGAAGCTTTCTTT
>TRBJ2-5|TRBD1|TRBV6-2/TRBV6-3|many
CASSRQGQETQYF
TGTGCCAGCAGCCGACAGGGGCAAGAGACCCAGTACTTC
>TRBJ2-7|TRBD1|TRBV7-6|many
CASSIQQGKQYF
TGTGCCAGCAGCATCCAACAGGGGAAGCAGTACTTC
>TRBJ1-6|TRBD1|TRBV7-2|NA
CASSEGTGVYSPLHF
TGTGCCAGCAGCGAAGGGACAGGAGTTTATTCACCCCTCCACTTT